The rows below give T cell receptor beta chains drawn from one sample of a study of regulatory T cells in long-lasting Graves disease. Each CDR3 protein gets one entry after TCRdb re-called the multiplex PCR reads with MiXCR. The sample lists around 400,000 distinct CDR3 sequences, around a sixth occurring once. The sample here was peripheral blood mononuclear cells (PBMCs), taken at new diagnosis, from a patient treated with antithyroid drugs. Receptors originate from a female donor with Graves disease. The CDR3 runs from the conserved cysteine through the conserved F or W. D genes are given only for firm matches. Clone size is not always given. Where it is, it says once, few, many or a class for expanded clones.

>TRBV20-1|-|TRBJ1-2|-
CSGRDHDYGYTF
TGCAGTGGCCGGGATCACGACTATGGCTACACCTTC
>TRBV7-9|-|TRBJ1-4|-
CASSSGTLWGEGEKLCF
TGTGCCAGCAGCTCCGGGACCTTATGGGGGGAAGGGGAAAAACTGTGTTTT
>TRBV11-2|TRBD2|TRBJ2-1|few
CASSVLAGGSYNEQFF
TGTGCCAGCAGTGTACTAGCGGGAGGCTCCTACAATGAGCAGTTCTTC
>TRBV20-1|-|TRBJ1-2|many
CSASRGEYANYGYTF
TGCAGTGCTAGTCGAGGGGAGTACGCTAACTATGGCTACACCTTC
>TRBV2|-|TRBJ1-5|many
CASITDDNQPQHF
TGTGCCAGCATTACTGATGACAATCAGCCCCAGCATTTT
>TRBV5-1|-|TRBJ1-1|few
CASSPPSSTEAFF
TGTGCCAGCAGCCCGCCCAGTTCCACTGAAGCTTTCTTT
>TRBV7-7|-|TRBJ2-5|many
CASSLATRMWETQYF
TGTGCCAGCAGCTTAGCGACCAGAATGTGGGAGACCCAGTACTTC
>TRBV19|-|TRBJ2-2|many
CASSNRDAANTGELFF
TGTGCCAGTAGTAACCGGGACGCAGCGAACACCGGGGAGCTGTTTTTT
>TRBV2|TRBD1|TRBJ2-7|many
CASSGGQGVAYEQYF
TGTGCCAGCAGTGGAGGACAGGGGGTCGCCTACGAGCAGTACTTC
>TRBV12-3/TRBV12-4|-|TRBJ2-1|many
CATNPSGPYNEQFF
TGTGCCACCAACCCAAGCGGACCCTACAATGAGCAGTTCTTC
>TRBV6-2/TRBV6-3|-|TRBJ2-5|-
CASSPSTAQGDETQYF
TGTGCCAGCAGCCCGAGTACCGCGCAGGGTGATGAGACCCAGTACTTC
>TRBV5-5|-|TRBJ1-2|once
CASSLGETTLLYGYTF
TGTGCCAGCAGCTTGGGGGAAACAACACTCCTCTATGGCTACACCTTC
>TRBV19|TRBD1|TRBJ2-2|many
CASSTQGSNTGELFF
TGTGCCAGTAGTACACAGGGGTCGAACACCGGGGAGCTGTTTTTT
>TRBV10-3|-|TRBJ2-3|many
CAISRRGDTDTQYF
TGTGCCATCAGTAGAAGGGGCGACACAGATACGCAGTATTTT
>TRBV6-1|-|TRBJ2-7|many
CATTGLSAEQYF
TGTGCCACCACCGGGCTATCAGCCGAGCAGTACTTC
>TRBV5-1|-|TRBJ2-5|many
CASSLEDSRQETQYF
TGCGCCAGCAGCTTGGAGGACAGTCGCCAAGAGACCCAGTACTTC
>TRBV18|-|TRBJ1-2|-
CASSPSDTSYGYTF
TGTGCCAGCTCACCATCGGACACTTCCTATGGCTACACCTTC
>TRBV20-1|-|TRBJ2-7|many
CSASGGSSYEQYF
TGCAGTGCTAGCGGGGGAAGCTCCTACGAGCAGTACTTC
>TRBV20-1|-|TRBJ2-1|many
CSAPRGGSDEQFF
TGCAGTGCCCCGAGAGGGGGTAGCGATGAGCAGTTCTTC
>TRBV12-3/TRBV12-4|TRBD1|TRBJ1-1|many
CASRLTGVNTEAFF
TGTGCCAGCAGGTTGACAGGGGTGAACACTGAAGCTTTCTTT
>TRBV6-5|-|TRBJ1-2|many
CASSSNREGYGYTF
TGTGCCAGCAGTTCGAACAGGGAAGGGTATGGCTACACCTTC
>TRBV4-1|TRBD1|TRBJ1-6|few
CASSQKAFPGQGSSHNSPLHF
TGCGCCAGCAGCCAGAAGGCTTTTCCGGGACAGGGATCTTCCCATAATTCACCCCTCCACTTT
>TRBV5-1|-|TRBJ2-5|-
CASSLALKGTGETQYF
TGCGCCAGCAGCTTGGCCCTGAAGGGGACTGGAGAGACCCAGTACTTC
>TRBV6-1|-|TRBJ1-1|many
CASSEQAAGTEAFF
TGTGCCAGCAGTGAACAGGCCGCAGGCACTGAAGCTTTCTTT
>TRBV24-1|TRBD1|TRBJ1-1|many
CATRQGSASTEAFF
TGTGCCACCAGACAGGGGTCGGCTTCCACTGAAGCTTTCTTT
>TRBV6-2/TRBV6-3|-|TRBJ1-5|many
CASSYRNQPQHF
TGTGCCAGCAGTTATAGGAATCAGCCCCAGCATTTT
>TRBV7-3|TRBD1|TRBJ2-3|-
CASNLSGGRGDTQYF
TGTGCCAGCAACTTAAGTGGCGGCAGGGGGGATACGCAGTATTTT
>TRBV27|TRBD1|TRBJ1-2|many
CASRRQGHMFYGYTF
TGTGCCAGCAGGAGACAGGGGCACATGTTCTATGGCTACACCTTC
>TRBV7-3|TRBD2|TRBJ2-2|-
CASSLTSGRALGTGELFF
TGTGCCAGCAGCTTAACCAGCGGGAGGGCCCTTGGCACCGGGGAGCTGTTTTTT
>TRBV6-1|-|TRBJ2-5|many
CASSEFVRQGTQYF
TGTGCCAGCAGTGAGTTTGTCCGCCAGGGGACCCAGTACTTC
>TRBV19|-|TRBJ2-1|-
CASSPRDEPYNEQFF
TGTGCCAGTTCACCCCGGGACGAACCATACAATGAGCAGTTCTTC
>TRBV19|TRBD1|TRBJ1-1|-
CASSIIRTGNTEAFF
TGTGCCAGTAGTATAATCCGGACAGGGAACACTGAAGCTTTCTTT
>TRBV9|-|TRBJ2-2|many
CASSVSMTPREELFF
TGTGCCAGCAGCGTTAGTATGACTCCCCGGGAGGAGCTGTTTTTT
>TRBV7-9|-|TRBJ2-7|many
CASSLSGSYEQYF
TGTGCCAGCAGCTTAAGCGGCTCCTACGAGCAGTACTTC
>TRBV27|TRBD2|TRBJ2-4|many
CASSLYGPSQLAGGPAKNIQYF
TGTGCCAGCAGTCTATACGGTCCGTCGCAACTAGCGGGAGGGCCGGCCAAAAACATTCAGTACTTC
>TRBV20-1|-|TRBJ2-7|-
CSALAMGAWGSEQYF
TGCAGTGCTCTGGCTATGGGGGCATGGGGTTCCGAGCAGTACTTC
>TRBV5-1|TRBD2|TRBJ2-1|many
CASSGTSGSNSYNEQFF
TGCGCCAGCAGCGGGACTAGCGGGAGTAATTCCTACAATGAGCAGTTCTTC
>TRBV3-1|-|TRBJ2-1|few
CASSPGSGPYNEQFF
TGTGCCAGCAGCCCAGGTTCGGGGCCCTACAATGAGCAGTTCTTC
>TRBV6-2/TRBV6-3|-|TRBJ2-1|many
CASSYSRFPYNEQFF
TGTGCCAGCAGTTACTCAAGGTTCCCGTACAATGAGCAGTTCTTC
>TRBV27|TRBD1|TRBJ2-1|many
CASTAGTGSYNEQFF
TGTGCCAGCACCGCCGGGACAGGGAGCTACAATGAGCAGTTCTTC
>TRBV6-5|-|TRBJ1-1|many
CASSLGIIMNTEAFF
TGTGCCAGCAGTTTGGGAATCATCATGAACACTGAAGCTTTCTTT
>TRBV28|-|TRBJ1-2|-
CANSFVQADGYTF
TGTGCCAACAGTTTCGTCCAGGCGGATGGCTACACCTTC
>TRBV19|TRBD2|TRBJ2-1|few
CASSIVAGGRSYNEQFF
TGTGCCAGTAGTATAGTGGCCGGCGGGAGGTCCTACAATGAGCAGTTCTTC
>TRBV5-1|-|TRBJ2-6|many
CASSLGFGANVLTF
TGCGCCAGCAGCTTAGGGTTTGGGGCCAACGTCCTGACTTTC
>TRBV10-3|TRBD2|TRBJ2-3|many
CAISGSSGGTDTQYF
TGTGCCATCAGTGGGTCTAGCGGAGGCACAGATACGCAGTATTTT
>TRBV20-1|TRBD2|TRBJ2-7|many
CSARDLSQGEAGIYEQYF
TGCAGTGCTAGAGATCTATCCCAAGGTGAAGCGGGGATCTACGAGCAGTACTTC
>TRBV3-1|-|TRBJ1-1|many
CASSLGLILGEAFF
TGTGCCAGCAGCCTGGGACTCATACTAGGCGAAGCTTTCTTT
>TRBV7-9|-|TRBJ2-3|many
CASSRLSSTDTQYF
TGTGCCAGCAGCAGACTTTCAAGCACAGATACGCAGTATTTT
>TRBV27|-|TRBJ1-6|few
CASRDLPWVSPLHF
TGTGCCAGCCGGGATCTCCCTTGGGTCTCACCCCTCCACTTT
>TRBV12-3/TRBV12-4|-|TRBJ2-1|-
CASSSGSSSYNEQFF
TGTGCCAGCAGTTCAGGGTCCAGCTCCTACAATGAGCAGTTCTTC
>TRBV18|TRBD2|TRBJ2-1|few
CASSPPGLEGNEQFF
TGTGCCAGCTCACCGCCGGGACTAGAAGGCAATGAGCAGTTCTTC
>TRBV6-1|-|TRBJ2-1|-
CASSLYLEVNEQFF
TGTGCCAGCAGCCTCTATCTCGAGGTAAATGAGCAGTTCTTC
>TRBV11-1|TRBD2|TRBJ2-1|few
CASSFTSGRAGNEQFF
TGTGCCAGCAGCTTTACTAGCGGGAGGGCCGGGAATGAGCAGTTCTTC
>TRBV7-9|-|TRBJ1-5|many
CASSPPGGGPKQPQHF
TGTGCCAGCAGCCCCCCCGGGGGAGGCCCTAAACAGCCCCAGCATTTT